This T cell receptor beta chain was captured by sequencing in a study of OX40 agonist ivuxolimab in advanced cancers. Whole-study context: Patients undergoing dose escalation presented with hepatocellular carcinoma, melanoma, renal cell or head and neck cancer. A male proportion of approximately 83% was recorded, with mean age around 55 years and range roughly 20 to 90.

This CDR3 comprises 14 residues. V shed 4 bases and J shed 5 bases, with 11 bases lying between them. Germline V gives CDR1 LGHNA, CDR2 YSLEER. The table came from immunoSEQ multiplex PCR; TCRdb's copy has only in-frame clones and leaves some out. The table shows 40,000 or so clones, with roughly 90% occurring only once. Turning to this clone: Its antigen is undetermined.

Study-wide results and caveats: Doses of 0.1 to 3.0 mg/kg were accompanied by clonal expansion of CD4+ and CD8+ blood T cells by week 6. CD8+ T cells showed, on average, more clonal expansion than CD4+ cells.

This clonotype was sampled from an adult with an advanced solid tumor such as melanoma, head and neck, liver or kidney cancer. Here the sequenced sample was CD4+ or CD8+ T cells sorted from blood, taken in a trial of the OX40 agonist ivuxolimab. The chain carries TRBV4-3 and TRBJ1-4; D gene unclear. CDR3 region: CASSPVGENEKLFF. CDR3 nucleotides: TGCGCCAGCAGCCCCGTAGGTGAGAATGAAAAACTGTTTTTT.